One and the same sample provided the 2 T cell receptor beta chains below, sequenced in a study of blood T cell repertoires in COVID-19. Generated by immunoSEQ multiplex PCR, the TCRdb table keeps only in-frame clones and is missing some. The repertoire has 35,000 to 50,000 clones, roughly 83% of them found once; the top ten carry less than 25%. The sample consisted of peripheral blood. These receptors were obtained from a human donor with acute or convalescent COVID-19. The donor label of this sample is uncertain.

The chain recombines TRBV5-1 with TRBJ2-4, with D tentatively TRBD1 (8 bases). The CDR3 is 16 amino acids. The V and J ends lost 7 bases and 9 bases respectively, with 26 bases between them. CDR1 and CDR2 from the germline V gene are SGHRS and YFSETQ. DNA for the CDR3: TGCGCCAGCTCCCTCACGACGGGACAGGCGGGAGTCATTCAGTACTTC. This translates into CASSLTTGQAGVIQYF.

The chain couples TRBV28 to TRBJ2-7, with 8 nucleotides matching TRBD2. V was pared by 8 bases and J by 2 bases, with 20 bases of the junction left unmatched. The length of the CDR3 is 18 residues. Germline CDR1 and CDR2: MDHEN and SYDVKM. In DNA, the CDR3 is TGTGCCAGCCCTCCCAGTTTTTCCGGCGGGAGGCTTCCCTACGAGCAGTACTTC. This gives the protein CASPPSFSGGRLPYEQYF.